A single sample gave rise to the 27 T cell receptor beta chains below, sequenced in a study of T cell responses to AZD1222 COVID-19 vaccine. Some clones are missing from TCRdb's copy, which holds only in-frame ones; the method was immunoSEQ multiplex PCR. The data show tens of thousands of clones, 85% to 95% seen once. The starting material was peripheral blood, obtained on day 0 of AZD1222 vaccination. The receptors were sampled from an adult in good health.

CDR3 nucleotides: TGTGCCAGCCGTACGGGAGGCAATTACGAGCAGTACTTC. Its translation is CASRTGGNYEQYF. The rearrangement links TRBV28 to TRBJ2-7, with 7 bases aligning to TRBD2. The CDR3 is 13 amino acids. J lost 4 bases, V lost 8 bases, and 8 bases had no gene match. Germline V CDR1 and CDR2: MDHEN, SYDVKM. The variable domain in full, completed from reference TRBV28 and TRBJ2-7, reads DVKVTQSSRYLVKRTGEKVFLECVQDMDHENMFWYRQDPGLGLRLIYFSYDVKMKEKGDIPEGYSVSREKKERFSLILESASTNQTSMYLCASRTGGNYEQYFGPGTRLTVT.

This clone was found once. The gene calls are TRBV7-2 and TRBJ1-2; a possible D gene is TRBD1 (5 bases). The germline gives CDR1 SGHTA, CDR2 FQGNSA. CDR3 length: 13 amino acids. Trimming shortened V by 5 bases and J by 4 bases, and 11 bases separated the two germline ends. The CDR3, as DNA: TGTGCCAGCAGCAATACAGGTGGCTATGGCTACACCTTC. It is translated as CASSNTGGYGYTF.

This chain links TRBV3-1 (or the pseudogene TRBV3-2) with TRBJ1-6; possibly TRBD1 for D (6 bases). The V gene lost 1 base and the J gene lost 15 bases, with 7 bases spanning the gap. The CDR3 loop spans 11 amino acids. CDR1 and CDR2 (germline): LGHDT, YNNKEL (reference sequence). The CDR3 is CASSQGGHLHF. The CDR3 DNA sequence: TGTGCCAGCAGCCAAGGGGGGCACCTCCACTTT.

The chain couples TRBV7-2 to TRBJ2-1; TRBD1 or TRBD2 may be the D gene (5 bases each). This CDR3 is built from 15 residues. Between the trimmed V and J ends, which lost 7 bases and 3 bases, there was a span of 16 bases. Per the germline V gene, CDR1 is SGHTA and CDR2 is FQGNSA. The CDR3 DNA is TGTGCCAGCACTCAACCGGGACCCAACTACAATGAGCAGTTCTTC. Translating gives CASTQPGPNYNEQFF.

The rearrangement links TRBV14 to TRBJ1-2, with D tentatively TRBD1 (5 bases). V lost 6 bases and J 2 bases, leaving 13 bases between the germline ends. Germline V gene lookup returns CDR1 SGHDN and CDR2 FVKESK. CDR3 size: 14 residues. The CDR3 sequence is CASSRRGVNYGYTF. In nucleotides, the CDR3 is TGTGCCAGCAGTAGACGGGGCGTGAACTATGGCTACACCTTC.

The chain links TRBV6-5 to TRBJ1-1; weak D call: TRBD1 (5 bases). Germline CDR1 MNHEY, CDR2 SVGAGI. Trimming took off 10 bases at V and 8 bases at J, with 20 bases between the two ends. The CDR3 length is 13 residues. CDR3 bases: TGTGCCAACCGACAGAACCTCATCGGGGAAGCTTTCTTT. Translating it yields CANRQNLIGEAFF.

CDR3 protein: CASSLAQGAFGYTF. The CDR3 DNA reads as TGTGCCAGCAGCTTAGCACAGGGGGCATTTGGCTACACCTTC. J is TRBJ1-2 and V is TRBV7-2, with TRBD1 matching over 9 bases. There are 14 residues in the CDR3. Trimming cost V 0 bases and J 7 bases; bases outside gene matches: 3. The germline V gene encodes CDR1 SGHTA and CDR2 FQGNSA.

This clone was detected once. The V call is TRBV7-8, the J call TRBJ1-4, with TRBD1 as a possible D gene (6 bases). With 1 base removed from V and 8 bases from J, the gap between germline ends came to 11 bases. Per germline, CDR1 SGHVS and CDR2 FQNEAQ. The CDR3 covers 14 residues. CDR3 amino acids: CASSLVGGREKLFF. The CDR3 nucleotides read TGTGCCAGCAGCTTAGTGGGGGGCCGGGAAAAACTGTTTTTT.

The J gene is TRBJ1-1, the V gene TRBV7-2; D is perhaps TRBD1 (5 bases). The CDR3 covers 15 residues. Germline loops: CDR1 SGHTA, CDR2 FQGNSA. V was trimmed by 2 bases and J by 3 bases, leaving 13 bases between them. In DNA, the CDR3 is TGTGCCAGCAGCTTATCAGGGCGGAAGGACACTGAAGCTTTCTTT. This translates into CASSLSGRKDTEAFF.

V and J are TRBV9 and TRBJ2-1; TRBD2 is a possible D gene (5 bases). In germline, CDR1 is SGDLS, CDR2 YYNGEE. The CDR3 is 14 amino acids. Trimming left V 0 bases short and J 8 bases short, with 12 bases between. The CDR3 DNA sequence: TGTGCCAGCAGCGTAGTGCCAGAGGGCTATGAGCAGTTCTTC. This encodes CASSVVPEGYEQFF.

This chain links TRBV19 with TRBJ1-6; 7 positions agree with TRBD1. Germline values: CDR1 LNHDA, CDR2 SQIVND (reference sequence). The ends lost 4 bases at V and 8 bases at J; junction bases unmatched: 8. The CDR3 is made up of 15 amino acids. The CDR3 loop reads CASSRGTGADSPLHF. The CDR3 region has the DNA TGTGCCAGTAGTAGGGGAACAGGGGCGGATTCACCCCTCCACTTT.

This chain joins TRBV28 and TRBJ1-6; TRBD1 is a possible D gene (6 bases). This CDR3 is 15 amino acids long. Per germline, CDR1 MDHEN and CDR2 SYDVKM. The V end was cut by 6 bases, the J end by 4 bases, with 13 bases between. The CDR3 nucleotides read TGTGCCAGCAGAGGGGGGAGGGCATATAATTCACCCCTCCACTTT. This translates into CASRGGRAYNSPLHF.

This chain connects TRBV25-1 to TRBJ1-3, with 9 bases that match TRBD1. J gave up 0 bases and V 8 bases, and 5 bases lay outside the gene matches. There are 15 residues in the CDR3. Germline V gives CDR1 MGHDK, CDR2 SYGVNS. CDR3 region: CASAMTGGSGNTIYF. CDR3 DNA: TGTGCCAGCGCTATGACAGGGGGCTCTGGAAACACCATATATTTT.

The chain joins TRBV7-9 to TRBJ2-3, with D perhaps assigned TRBD1 or TRBD2 (6 bases each). The CDR3 loop spans 14 amino acids. The germline CDR1 and CDR2 sequences are SEHNR and FQNEAQ (reference sequence). V was cut by 0 bases and J by 11 bases, with 15 bases left in between. CDR3 nucleotides: TGTGCCAGCAGCTTAGCGGGGGGCCCGCTAGGGCAGTATTTT. Its protein is CASSLAGGPLGQYF.

This chain connects TRBV5-1 to TRBJ2-1; 10 bases align to TRBD2. The length of the CDR3 is 15 residues. J gave up 3 bases and V 2 bases, and 2 bases lay outside the gene matches. Germline CDR1 SGHRS, CDR2 YFSETQ. CDR3 nucleotide sequence: TGCGCCAGCAGCTTCCGACTAGCGGGCTACAATGAGCAGTTCTTC. This gives the protein CASSFRLAGYNEQFF. Using reference TRBV5-1 and TRBJ2-1 for the parts outside the CDR3, the full variable domain is KAGVTQTPRYLIKTRGQQVTLSCSPISGHRSVSWYQQTPGQGLQFLFEYFSETQRNKGNFPGRFSGRQFSNSRSEMNVSTLELGDSALYLCASSFRLAGYNEQFFGPGTRLTVL.

The chain combines TRBV29-1 with TRBJ2-3; no firm D call. Germline assignment: CDR1 SQVTM and CDR2 ANQGSEA. The V and J ends lost 3 bases and 1 base respectively, with 8 bases between them. The CDR3 loop spans 13 amino acids. This CDR3 reads CSVETQGTDTQYF. In DNA form, the CDR3 reads TGCAGCGTTGAGACCCAAGGCACAGATACGCAGTATTTT.

The V and J genes are TRBV18 and TRBJ2-3; 8 nucleotides line up with TRBD1. V was pared by 2 bases and J by 4 bases, with 5 bases of the junction left unmatched. Germline V CDR1 and CDR2: KGHSH, LQKENI. The CDR3 sequence is 15 residues long. The CDR3 spells CASSPDRGTADTQYF. As DNA, the CDR3 is TGTGCCAGCTCACCAGACAGGGGTACGGCAGATACGCAGTATTTT.

This rearrangement joins TRBV3-1 (or the pseudogene TRBV3-2) to TRBJ2-1; weak D call: TRBD1 (6 bases). The germline V gene has CDR1 LGHDT and CDR2 YNNKEL (reference sequence). The V and J ends lost 2 bases and 3 bases respectively, with 14 bases between them. The CDR3 is made up of 16 amino acids. The CDR3 bases are TGTGCCAGCAGCCAACTGGGGGCATATTTCTACAATGAGCAGTTCTTC. Protein product: CASSQLGAYFYNEQFF.

This chain links TRBV24-1 with TRBJ1-5; 9 bases line up with TRBD1. Unmatched junction bases numbered 8, after V lost 4 bases and J lost 8 bases. From germline, CDR1 is KGHDR and CDR2 SFDVKD. This CDR3 region has 15 residues. CDR3: CATSEGGQGWKPQHF. The CDR3 DNA reads TGTGCCACCAGTGAGGGCGGACAGGGGTGGAAGCCCCAGCATTTT.

The chain combines TRBV30 with TRBJ1-2; possibly TRBD1 for D (6 bases). V was cut by 8 bases and J by 4 bases, with 17 bases left in between. CDR3 size: 13 residues. Germline V lookup: CDR1 GTSNPN, CDR2 SVGIG (reference sequence). DNA for the CDR3: TGTGCCGTAAGACGGGACATAGCCTATGGCTACACCTTC. Translation gives CAVRRDIAYGYTF.

The chain uses TRBV18 and TRBJ2-7, with D uncertain. The CDR3 extends over 16 amino acids. Germline CDR1 and CDR2: KGHSH and LQKENI. V was shortened by 2 bases and J by 1 base, with 15 bases between the two germline ends. CDR3 region: CASSPLGLGESYEQYF. DNA for the CDR3: TGTGCCAGCTCACCATTAGGGCTTGGAGAGTCCTACGAGCAGTACTTC.

The genes are TRBV7-9 and TRBJ1-1; D gene ambiguous. Deletions cut 5 bases from V and 3 bases from J, with 13 bases between. This CDR3 has 14 residues. Germline V CDR1 and CDR2: SEHNR, FQNEAQ (reference sequence). The CDR3 nucleotides read TGTGCCAGCAGCCCTCTTGCCGGAGACACTGAAGCTTTCTTT. Translated: CASSPLAGDTEAFF. The full variable domain, rest sourced from reference TRBV7-9 and TRBJ1-1, is DTGVSQNPRHKITKRGQNVTFRCDPISEHNRLYWYRQTLGQGPEFLTYFQNEAQLEKSRLLSDRFSAERPKGSFSTLEIQRTEQGDSAMYLCASSPLAGDTEAFFGQGTRLTVV.

The rearrangement links TRBV19 to TRBJ1-2; TRBD1 matches at 7 bases. V shed 5 bases and J 0 bases; nucleotides not matched to a gene: 3. Per the germline V gene, CDR1 is LNHDA and CDR2 is SQIVND (reference sequence). The CDR3 totals 14 residues. CDR3 coding DNA: TGTGCCAGTAGTCCTCAGGGGGCTAACTATGGCTACACCTTC. Translated, it gives CASSPQGANYGYTF.

V is TRBV10-2 and J is TRBJ2-7; TRBD2 matches 11 bases. CDR1 is WSHSY, CDR2 SAAADI, per germline. With 3 bases clipped from V and 4 bases from J, the junction kept 14 bases outside the gene matches. The CDR3 extends over 18 amino acids. The CDR3 reads CASSEWLAGGSFAYEQYF. As DNA, the CDR3 is TGCGCCAGCAGTGAATGGCTAGCGGGGGGTTCCTTCGCTTACGAGCAGTACTTC.

J is TRBJ2-1 and V is TRBV7-2; 11 bases map to TRBD2. Germline lookup yields CDR1 SGHTA and CDR2 FQGNSA. The CDR3 spans 15 residues. V dropped 4 bases and J dropped 10; count of bases not matched to a gene: 9. This CDR3 reads CASSSGTSGKGEQFF. DNA for the CDR3: TGTGCCAGCAGCTCTGGGACTAGCGGTAAGGGAGAGCAGTTCTTC.

This chain links TRBV4-3 with TRBJ1-1; maybe TRBD1 (5 bases). Germline loops: CDR1 LGHNA, CDR2 YSLEER. V lost 3 bases to trimming and J lost 7 bases, with 15 bases between them. The CDR3 extends over 14 amino acids. CDR3 amino acids: CASSQGRGRGEAFF. For the CDR3, the DNA is TGCGCCAGCAGCCAGGGTAGGGGAAGGGGTGAAGCTTTCTTT.

The rearrangement joins TRBV5-1 to TRBJ1-4; 10 bases are shared with TRBD1. Trimming at V came to 5 bases and at J to 2 bases, leaving 9 bases not matched to a gene. Per germline, CDR1 SGHRS and CDR2 YFSETQ. The CDR3 has 17 amino acids. CDR3 in DNA: TGCGCCAGCAGGCCGACAGGGGGCGGGAGCACTAATGAAAAACTGTTTTTT. As protein: CASRPTGGGSTNEKLFF.